A selection of T cell receptor beta chains follows, all from one sample in a study of PD-1 blockade in classical Hodgkin lymphoma. Profiling relied on immunoSEQ multiplex PCR, and the TCRdb table lists in-frame clones only, not all of them. The profile shows around 66,000 clones, 80% to 90% of them singletons. The starting material was peripheral blood mononuclear cells (PBMCs), obtained at baseline. The receptors were sampled from a human donor with classical Hodgkin lymphoma. Each CDR3 is given with its conserved first and last residue. A D gene is named only where the DNA matches it firmly. Clone size is stated in some rows and not others, as once, few, many or a class when expanded.

CDR3 protein,CDR3 DNA,CDR3 length,V gene,clone size,D gene,J gene
CASSLETGRAFF,TGTGCCAGCAGCTTGGAGACCGGGCGAGCTTTCTTT,12,TRBV5-5,-,-,TRBJ1-1
CASSSGTVEQYF,TGTGCCAGCAGCTCGGGGACGGTCGAGCAGTACTTC,12,TRBV7-9,-,-,TRBJ2-7
CASTRSGYEQYF,TGTGCCAGTACCCGGTCGGGCTACGAGCAGTACTTC,12,TRBV19,-,-,TRBJ2-7
CASSLSQSSYEQYF,TGTGCCAGCAGTTTATCCCAGAGCTCCTACGAGCAGTACTTC,14,TRBV27,-,-,TRBJ2-7
CASSLNREFTEAFF,TGCGCCAGCAGCTTAAACAGGGAGTTTACTGAAGCTTTCTTT,14,TRBV5-1,-,-,TRBJ1-1
CASSPGTDKGEQYF,TGTGCCAGCAGTCCCGGGACAGACAAGGGCGAGCAGTACTTC,14,TRBV6-5,-,TRBD1,TRBJ2-7
CAISDTLGYTF,TGTGCCATCAGTGATACCCTCGGCTACACCTTC,11,TRBV10-3,-,-,TRBJ1-2
CASTSGNEQFF,TGTGCCAGCACTAGTGGTAATGAGCAGTTCTTC,11,TRBV27,-,-,TRBJ2-1
CASSEAGREQYF,TGTGCCAGCAGTGAAGCGGGGAGGGAGCAGTACTTC,12,TRBV2,-,-,TRBJ2-7
CASSSPRDSEYTEAFF,TGTGCCAGCAGCTCCCCGAGGGACAGTGAATACACTGAAGCTTTCTTT,16,TRBV7-9,-,TRBD1,TRBJ1-1
CASSVEVEQGNEQFF,TGTGCCAGCAGCGTCGAGGTGGAACAGGGAAATGAGCAGTTCTTC,15,TRBV9,-,-,TRBJ2-1
CASSLVSGANVLTF,TGTGCCAGCAGCTTAGTTTCCGGGGCCAACGTCCTGACTTTC,14,TRBV7-2,-,-,TRBJ2-6
CSAEKLFF,TGCAGTGCTGAAAAACTGTTTTTT,8,TRBV20-1,-,-,TRBJ1-4
CASSFIAGGMNEQFF,TGTGCCAGCAGTTTTATAGCGGGGGGTATGAATGAGCAGTTCTTC,15,TRBV6-5,once,TRBD2,TRBJ2-1
CASSHTGTEDKNIQYF,TGCGCCAGCAGTCATACAGGGACCGAGGACAAAAACATTCAGTACTTC,16,TRBV23-1,-,-,TRBJ2-4
CAWSQQVNYGYTF,TGTGCCTGGAGTCAACAGGTTAACTATGGCTACACCTTC,13,TRBV30,-,-,TRBJ1-2
CASRGTSEGTQYF,TGTGCCAGCAGGGGGACTAGCGAGGGAACGCAGTATTTT,13,TRBV2,-,TRBD2,TRBJ2-3
CANLDRGRTGNTIYF,TGTGCCAACCTGGACAGGGGGCGAACTGGAAACACCATATATTTT,15,TRBV2,-,TRBD1,TRBJ1-3
CAISESGLVGYTF,TGTGCCATCAGTGAAAGTGGACTCGTGGGCTACACCTTC,13,TRBV10-3,few,-,TRBJ1-2
CASSYGQGGQPQHF,TGTGCCAGCAGCTATGGACAGGGTGGTCAGCCCCAGCATTTT,14,TRBV7-6,-,TRBD1,TRBJ1-5
CASSFVLAGSYNEQFF,TGCGCCAGCAGCTTTGTACTAGCGGGATCCTACAATGAGCAGTTCTTC,16,TRBV5-1,-,TRBD2,TRBJ2-1
CASSQGLDRVISDTGELFF,TGTGCCAGCAGCCAAGGGCTGGACAGGGTGATTTCGGACACCGGGGAGCTGTTTTTT,19,TRBV14,-,TRBD1,TRBJ2-2
CASSKGEGNYGYTF,TGTGCCAGCAGCAAAGGTGAGGGGAACTATGGCTACACCTTC,14,TRBV21-1,-,-,TRBJ1-2
CASSRTSGSYEQYF,TGTGCCAGTTCAAGGACTAGCGGTTCCTACGAGCAGTACTTC,14,TRBV28,-,TRBD2,TRBJ2-7
CASTAETGEGYTF,TGTGCCAGCACTGCAGAAACGGGGGAAGGCTACACCTTC,13,TRBV6-1,-,-,TRBJ1-2
CATSREGNTEAFF,TGTGCCACCAGCAGAGAGGGAAACACTGAAGCTTTCTTT,13,TRBV15,-,-,TRBJ1-1
CASSTWTGDEQYF,TGTGCCAGCAGCACCTGGACAGGGGACGAGCAGTACTTC,13,TRBV7-6,-,TRBD1,TRBJ2-7
CASSLTDRGLGTEAFF,TGTGCCAGCAGTCTCACTGACAGGGGGCTTGGCACTGAAGCTTTCTTT,16,TRBV6-6,few,TRBD1,TRBJ1-1
CASLNPDLYGYTF,TGTGCCAGCCTGAACCCTGACCTCTATGGCTACACCTTC,13,TRBV6-1,-,-,TRBJ1-2
CASSYFSTNTEAFF,TGTGCCAGCAGTTACTTTTCCACGAACACTGAAGCTTTCTTT,14,TRBV6-5,-,-,TRBJ1-1
CASSPGGDEQYF,TGTGCCAGCTCACCGGGAGGGGACGAGCAGTACTTC,12,TRBV18,-,TRBD2,TRBJ2-7
CASSLGGPGGELFF,TGTGCCAGCAGTTTAGGGGGGCCCGGAGGGGAACTGTTTTTT,14,TRBV27,-,-,TRBJ1-4
CASSPPGQGQETQYF,TGTGCCAGCAGCCCACCGGGACAGGGGCAAGAGACCCAGTACTTC,15,TRBV5-6,once,TRBD1,TRBJ2-5
CASSVDAGAGANVLTF,TGTGCCAGCAGCGTAGATGCGGGGGCTGGGGCCAACGTCCTGACTTTC,16,TRBV9,-,TRBD2,TRBJ2-6
CASSSGRSYEQYF,TGTGCCAGCAGTTCGGGACGCTCCTACGAGCAGTACTTC,13,TRBV6-6,-,-,TRBJ2-7
CAWSSWSGGANEQFF,TGTGCCTGGAGTAGCTGGAGCGGGGGGGCAAATGAGCAGTTCTTC,15,TRBV30,-,TRBD2,TRBJ2-1
CASRPASGGTGELFF,TGTGCCAGCAGACCAGCCAGCGGAGGCACCGGGGAGCTGTTTTTT,15,TRBV2,-,-,TRBJ2-2
CASSIPWNEQFF,TGTGCCAGTAGTATCCCCTGGAATGAGCAGTTCTTC,12,TRBV19,few,-,TRBJ2-1
CASSPAGGEQYF,TGTGCCAGCAGCCCAGCAGGGGGCGAGCAGTACTTC,12,TRBV11-3,once,TRBD1,TRBJ2-7
CASSIGQTLTRGEKLFF,TGTGCCAGTAGTATCGGACAGACACTCACTCGGGGGGAAAAACTGTTTTTT,17,TRBV19,-,-,TRBJ1-4
CASSGTPPRVRGNEQFF,TGTGCCAGCAGTGGGACCCCCCCCCGGGTACGGGGCAATGAGCAGTTCTTC,17,TRBV25-1,-,-,TRBJ2-1
CAWSITSGKETQYF,TGTGCCTGGAGTATTACTAGCGGGAAAGAGACCCAGTACTTC,14,TRBV30,once,TRBD2,TRBJ2-5